A selection of T cell receptor beta chains follows, all from one sample in a study of cytomegalovirus exposure and HLA in healthy donors. The repertoire was sequenced with immunoSEQ multiplex PCR; TCRdb's copy has only in-frame clones and lacks some. The table has some 130,000 clones, approximately 80% seen once. The source material was PBMCs. Every receptor here comes from a young man in good health and CMV-seronegative. Each CDR3 is given with its conserved first and last residue. The D gene is left open where the match is weak.

j_call | d_call | cdr3_length | v_call | cdr3_nt | cdr3_aa
TRBJ2-4 | - | 15 | TRBV6-5 | TGTGCCAGCAGTTACGGGGCAGGGGAGGGGAACATTCAGTACTTC | CASSYGAGEGNIQYF
TRBJ1-2 | TRBD1 | 15 | TRBV6-5 | TGTGCCAGCATCCGCTCCGGGACAGGGGACTATGGCTACACCTTC | CASIRSGTGDYGYTF
TRBJ2-5 | TRBD1 | 16 | TRBV5-1 | TGCGCCAGCAGCTTAGCCTTGACAGGGGGCGCAGAGACCCAGTACTTC | CASSLALTGGAETQYF
TRBJ2-7 | TRBD2 | 14 | TRBV9 | TGTGCCAGCAGCGTAGCGGGAGGGTACTACGAGCAGTACTTC | CASSVAGGYYEQYF
TRBJ1-1 | - | 14 | TRBV7-8 | TGTGCCAGCAGCTTAGTATCAGGGAACACTGAAGCTTTCTTT | CASSLVSGNTEAFF
TRBJ2-3 | TRBD2 | 19 | TRBV28 | TGTGCCAGCATCCACAGACGGGGGTATAGCGGGAGTGCCACAGATACGCAGTATTTT | CASIHRRGYSGSATDTQYF
TRBJ1-2 | TRBD1 | 14 | TRBV5-1 | TGCGCCAGCAGCCTACCAGACAGGGGGCACGGCTACACCTTC | CASSLPDRGHGYTF
TRBJ2-1 | - | 12 | TRBV6-5 | TGTGCCAGCAGGCTGACAGGCAATGAGCAGTTCTTC | CASRLTGNEQFF
TRBJ2-5 | TRBD1 | 16 | TRBV9 | TGTGCCAGCAGCCCGAGTCGACAGGGTACCCAAGAGACCCAGTACTTC | CASSPSRQGTQETQYF
TRBJ2-7 | TRBD1 | 15 | TRBV6-1 | TGTGCCAGCAGTGAAGCGGGACAGGGACCCTACGAGCAGTACTTC | CASSEAGQGPYEQYF
TRBJ2-5 | TRBD1 | 18 | TRBV5-1 | TGCGCCAGCAGCTTGGTGGGACAGGGGGCTTCAGGATGGGAGACCCAGTACTTC | CASSLVGQGASGWETQYF
TRBJ1-5 | - | 15 | TRBV27 | TGTGCCAGCAGTACCATCGGACTTAGCAATCAGCCCCAGCATTTT | CASSTIGLSNQPQHF
TRBJ1-5 | - | 15 | TRBV27 | TGTGCCAGCAGGCCGGGAGCCGCTGGGGCTCAGCCCCAGCATTTT | CASRPGAAGAQPQHF
TRBJ2-1 | TRBD1 | 14 | TRBV5-1 | TGCGCCAGCAGCTTGGGACAGGGTGAGGGTGAGCAGTTCTTC | CASSLGQGEGEQFF
TRBJ2-7 | - | 15 | TRBV6-5 | TGTGCCAGCAGCATCCGGGACACGGATTCCTACGAGCAGTACTTC | CASSIRDTDSYEQYF
TRBJ2-1 | - | 16 | TRBV5-4 | TGTGCCAGCAGCTTGGGAGGGTACGGGCCATACAATGAGCAGTTCTTC | CASSLGGYGPYNEQFF